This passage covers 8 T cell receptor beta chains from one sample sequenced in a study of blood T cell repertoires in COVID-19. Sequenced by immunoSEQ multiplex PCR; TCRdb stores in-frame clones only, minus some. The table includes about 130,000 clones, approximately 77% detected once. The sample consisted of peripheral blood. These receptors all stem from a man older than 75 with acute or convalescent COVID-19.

CDR3 loop: CASSLGVETQYF. CDR3 bases: TGTGCCAGCAGCTTAGGAGTGGAGACCCAGTACTTC. The rearrangement uses TRBV11-2 and TRBJ2-5; D gene uncertain. V lost 1 base and J lost 5, with 5 bases in between. The V gene's germline CDR1 is SGHAT and CDR2 FQNNGV. The CDR3 totals 12 residues.

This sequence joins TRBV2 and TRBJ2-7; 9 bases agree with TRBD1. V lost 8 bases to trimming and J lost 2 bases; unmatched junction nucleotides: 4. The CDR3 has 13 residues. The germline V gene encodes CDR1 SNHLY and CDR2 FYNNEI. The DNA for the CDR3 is TGTGCCAGCGGTAGGGACAGGGCCTACGAGCAGTACTTC. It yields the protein CASGRDRAYEQYF.

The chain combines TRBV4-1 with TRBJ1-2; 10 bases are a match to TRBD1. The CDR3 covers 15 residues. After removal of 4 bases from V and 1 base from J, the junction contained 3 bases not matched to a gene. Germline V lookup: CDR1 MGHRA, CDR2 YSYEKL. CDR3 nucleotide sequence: TGCGCCAGCAGCCTTAGGACAGGGGGTAACTATGGCTACACCTTC. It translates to CASSLRTGGNYGYTF.

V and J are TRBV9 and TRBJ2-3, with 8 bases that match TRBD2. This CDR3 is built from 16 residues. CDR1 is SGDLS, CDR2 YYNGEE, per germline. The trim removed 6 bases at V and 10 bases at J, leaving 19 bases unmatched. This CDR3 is CASTPSSIDGGASQYF. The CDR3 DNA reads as TGTGCCAGCACCCCATCCTCGATCGACGGGGGGGCATCGCAGTATTTT.

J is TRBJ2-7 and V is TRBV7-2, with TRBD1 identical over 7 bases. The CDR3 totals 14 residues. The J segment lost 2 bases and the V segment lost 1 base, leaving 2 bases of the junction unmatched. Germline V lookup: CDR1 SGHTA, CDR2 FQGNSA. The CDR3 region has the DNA TGTGCCAGCAGCTTAGACAGGGGCACCTACGAGCAGTACTTC. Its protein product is CASSLDRGTYEQYF.

The CDR3 DNA follows: TGTGCCAGCTCACCGGTGGGCCCACTCGTTTCGAGCAATCAGCCCCAGCATTTT. Translating gives CASSPVGPLVSSNQPQHF. This chain connects TRBV18 to TRBJ1-5; D uncertain. This CDR3 comprises 18 residues. Germline loops: CDR1 KGHSH, CDR2 LQKENI. V was cut by 3 bases and J by 1 base, with 19 bases left in between.

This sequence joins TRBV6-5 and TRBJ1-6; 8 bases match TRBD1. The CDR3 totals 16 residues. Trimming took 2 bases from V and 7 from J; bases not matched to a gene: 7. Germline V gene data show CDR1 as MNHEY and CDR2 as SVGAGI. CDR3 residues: CASSYRNRGMNSPLHF. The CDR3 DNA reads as TGTGCCAGCAGTTACAGGAACAGGGGGATGAATTCACCCCTCCACTTT.

This CDR3 reads CASSLDADSKPQHF. CDR3 in DNA: TGTGCCAGCAGCTTGGATGCGGACTCAAAGCCCCAGCATTTT. The chain couples TRBV5-4 to TRBJ1-5, with no clear D. Germline V gene sequence: CDR1 SGHNT, CDR2 YYREEE (reference sequence). V gave up 0 bases and J gave up 8 bases, with 12 bases separating them. There are 14 residues in the CDR3.